Presented here are 2 T cell receptor beta chains from one specimen sequenced in a study of beta chain features in type 1 diabetes. Their antigens remain unidentified. Of the isolated RNA, all was reverse transcribed, and so the sequenced material was expressed TCRB transcripts. The assay was immunoSEQ multiplex PCR, and TCRdb's table has in-frame clones only and misses some. The profile shows some 120,000 clones, 17% of them singletons. Study outcomes and limitations: Across all four CD4+ subsets, people with type 1 diabetes showed modestly shorter TCRB CDR3s.

The sequenced sample was central memory CD4+ T cells from blood. The receptor set was obtained from a man aged 18 to 35 with type 1 diabetes.

This clone appeared many times. The rearrangement joins TRBV30 to TRBJ2-3; perhaps D is TRBD1 or TRBD2 (5 bases each). The V end was cut by 7 bases, the J end by 0 bases, with 20 bases between. Per germline, CDR1 GTSNPN and CDR2 SVGIG (reference sequence). This CDR3 has 16 amino acids. CDR3 sequence (DNA): TGTGCCTCCGGGACGGCGTCTTTTCGGAGCACAGATACGCAGTATTTT. Translating it yields CASGTASFRSTDTQYF.

This clone was seen a handful of times. V usage is TRBV5-4 and J usage is TRBJ2-5; 11 bases are shared with TRBD2. CDR3 length: 15 amino acids. CDR1 and CDR2 (germline): SGHNT, YYREEE (reference sequence). V was pared by 5 bases and J by 7 bases, with 10 bases of the junction left unmatched. CDR3 bases: TGTGCCAGCAGTCCTCCAACAACTAGCGGGGGGACCCAGTACTTC. Translated, it gives CASSPPTTSGGTQYF.